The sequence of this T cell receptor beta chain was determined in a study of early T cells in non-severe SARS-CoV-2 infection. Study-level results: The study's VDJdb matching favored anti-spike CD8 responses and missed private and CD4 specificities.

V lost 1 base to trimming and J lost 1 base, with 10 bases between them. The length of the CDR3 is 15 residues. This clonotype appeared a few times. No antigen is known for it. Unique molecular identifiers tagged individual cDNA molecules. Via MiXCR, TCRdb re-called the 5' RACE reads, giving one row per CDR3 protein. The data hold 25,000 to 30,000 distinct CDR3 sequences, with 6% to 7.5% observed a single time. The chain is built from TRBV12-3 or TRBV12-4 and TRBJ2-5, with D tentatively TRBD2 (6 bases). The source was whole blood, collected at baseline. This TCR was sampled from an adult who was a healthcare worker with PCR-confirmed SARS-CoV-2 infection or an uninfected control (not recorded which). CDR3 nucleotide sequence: TGTGCCAGCAGTTTAGACGGGAGAGTCCAAGAGACCCAGTACTTC. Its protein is CASSLDGRVQETQYF.